This TCR beta chain was captured by sequencing in a study of graft-versus-host responses after intestinal transplantation. About the study: Anti-thymocyte globulin served as induction for all recipients, who then took tacrolimus and steroids for about three years. Study-wide findings and caveats: Allografts of patients with graft-donor T cell macrochimerism showed high graft-versus-host to host-versus-graft clone ratios.

Clones were sequenced by immunoSEQ multiplex PCR, and TCRdb holds only the in-frame ones, with some missing. The table records under 20,000 clones, 70% to 90% of them present only once. Concerning this clone itself: Its specificity is not known.

Trimming removed 2 bases from V and 12 bases from J; junction bases left unmatched: 4. Germline loops: CDR1 SGHRS, CDR2 YFSETQ. This CDR3 is built from 12 residues. Marrow sampled after transplant originated from the posterior iliac crest or another site. V is TRBV5-1 and J is TRBJ2-1; the match to TRBD1 covers 8 bases. This TCR derives from a human patient who received an intestinal transplant, so some T cells may come from the graft donor. The sample here was bone marrow, taken more than 120 days after intestinal transplantation. The CDR3 is CASSLNDRGQFF. DNA for the CDR3: TGCGCCAGCAGCTTAAACGACAGGGGGCAGTTCTTC.